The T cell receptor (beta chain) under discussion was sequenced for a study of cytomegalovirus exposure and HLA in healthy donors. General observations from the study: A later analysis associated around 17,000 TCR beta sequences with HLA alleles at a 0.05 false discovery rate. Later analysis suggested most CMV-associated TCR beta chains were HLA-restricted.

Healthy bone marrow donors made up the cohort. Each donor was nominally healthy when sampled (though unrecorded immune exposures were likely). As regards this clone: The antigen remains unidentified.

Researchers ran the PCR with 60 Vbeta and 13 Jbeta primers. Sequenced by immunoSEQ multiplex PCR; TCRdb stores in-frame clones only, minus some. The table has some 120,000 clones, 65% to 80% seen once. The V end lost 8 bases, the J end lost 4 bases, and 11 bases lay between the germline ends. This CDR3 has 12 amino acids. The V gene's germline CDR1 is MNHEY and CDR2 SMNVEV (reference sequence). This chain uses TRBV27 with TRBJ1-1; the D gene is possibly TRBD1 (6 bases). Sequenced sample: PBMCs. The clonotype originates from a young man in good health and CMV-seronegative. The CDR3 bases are TGTGCCAGCTCTAGGGGGAGCACTGAAGCTTTCTTT. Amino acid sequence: CASSRGSTEAFF.